This T cell receptor beta chain was observed in a study of regulatory T cells in long-lasting Graves disease. General study results and limits: Repertoires from persistent disease leaned toward TRBV28, TRBJ1-2 and TRBJ2-5.

With respect to this clonotype: The antigen is not known.

iRepertoire HTBI primers and Arm-PCR of CDR3 regions built TCR beta libraries. TCRdb called the multiplex PCR reads again in MiXCR, with one record for every CDR3 protein. The sample lists approximately 350,000 distinct CDR3 sequences; 23% were seen once. The time point denotes: persistent/refractory GD, antithyroid drugs over 5 years with positive TRAb. PBMC RNA was the source of the TCR library. Those enrolled as patients came out of an endocrinology department in Xi'an, China. The germline CDR1 and CDR2 sequences are SGHAT and FQNNGV. Trimming left V 1 base short and J 10 bases short, with 10 bases between. CDR3 length equals 12 residues.

Here the sequenced sample was peripheral blood mononuclear cells (PBMCs), taken when the disease was refractory, from a patient treated with antithyroid drugs. The rearrangement uses TRBV11-2 and TRBJ1-1; unclear D gene. The origin of this receptor is a woman aged 40 to 50 with Graves disease. CDR3 region: CASSLVSGVAFF. In DNA, the CDR3 is TGTGCCAGCAGCTTAGTTTCCGGGGTAGCTTTCTTT.